This TCR beta chain was identified during a study of radiotherapy plus CTLA-4 blockade in lung cancer. In the study overall: Objective responses emerged in around a sixth of patients, and around 29% attained disease control. Overall study results and limits: Blood saw expansion of tumor-derived TCR clones after radiotherapy plus ipilimumab. Alongside interferon-beta, early blood T cell clone dynamics were reportedly the best predictor of response.

Generated by immunoSEQ multiplex PCR, the TCRdb table keeps only in-frame clones and is missing some. Among fewer than 95,000 clones listed, 80% to 90% were seen once. This CDR3 comprises 15 residues. V was pared by 4 bases and J by 5 bases, with 6 bases of the junction left unmatched. Germline lookup yields CDR1 LNHDA and CDR2 SQIVND (reference sequence). A remark on this clone: What it binds is unknown.

Those with chemo-refractory metastatic non-small-cell lung cancer were treated with focal radiation combined with CTLA-4 blockade using ipilimumab. The TCR was taken from a human donor with non-small cell lung cancer who had stable disease on radiotherapy plus ipilimumab. The input for sequencing was peripheral blood, taken from a patient treated with radiotherapy plus ipilimumab. The chain recombines TRBV19 with TRBJ2-1; 9 positions agree with TRBD2. CDR3 bases: TGTGCCAGTAGTAACTCCGGGACTAGCCACAATGAGCAGTTCTTC. It yields the protein CASSNSGTSHNEQFF.